One and the same sample provided the 32 T cell receptor beta chains below, sequenced in a study of cytomegalovirus exposure and HLA in healthy donors. Data came from immunoSEQ multiplex PCR; TCRdb stores just in-frame clones and leaves some out. The sample consists of over 150,000 clones, 85% of them appearing once. Sequences were obtained from PBMCs. Receptors were obtained from a man between 18 and 35 years old in good health and CMV-seropositive.

The gene calls are TRBV7-9 and TRBJ2-2; 8 positions match TRBD2. Germline CDR1 and CDR2: SEHNR and FQNEAQ (reference sequence). Unmatched junction bases numbered 14, after V lost 5 bases and J lost 0 bases. The CDR3 totals 19 residues. This CDR3 reads CASSPVLLAAHTNTGELFF. The CDR3 DNA sequence: TGTGCCAGCAGCCCAGTATTACTAGCGGCCCACACGAACACCGGGGAGCTGTTTTTT. The variable domain in full, with the rest retrieved from reference TRBV7-9 and TRBJ2-2, is DTGVSQNPRHKITKRGQNVTFRCDPISEHNRLYWYRQTLGQGPEFLTYFQNEAQLEKSRLLSDRFSAERPKGSFSTLEIQRTEQGDSAMYLCASSPVLLAAHTNTGELFFGEGSRLTVL.

This clone was detected only once. V gene TRBV10-3 combines with J gene TRBJ2-1; TRBD2 aligns across 10 bases. CDR3 length equals 14 residues. Germline-derived CDR1 and CDR2 are ENHRY and SYGVKD. The junction had 9 bases not matched to a gene; V was cut back by 6 bases and J by 10 bases. This CDR3 is CAIRGTSVGVEQFF. In nucleotides, the CDR3 is TGTGCCATCAGGGGGACTAGCGTTGGTGTCGAGCAGTTCTTC.

This chain joins TRBV5-1 and TRBJ2-3, with D maybe TRBD1 (6 bases). The CDR3 sequence is 13 residues long. V shed 3 bases and J shed 3 bases, with 8 bases lying between them. The germline V gene has CDR1 SGHRS and CDR2 YFSETQ. The CDR3 region is CASSYTGTDTQYF. CDR3 in DNA: TGCGCCAGCAGCTATACAGGGACAGATACGCAGTATTTT.

The chain is built from TRBV19 and TRBJ1-1; TRBD1 matches at 7 bases. The CDR3 totals 13 residues. V was clipped by 8 bases and J by 5 bases; unmatched bases: 8. Germline V gives CDR1 LNHDA, CDR2 SQIVND (reference sequence). In DNA, the CDR3 is TGTGCCAGTCAACCAAGGGGGCGAACTGAAGCTTTCTTT. It specifies CASQPRGRTEAFF.

This chain links TRBV2 with TRBJ1-1, with D perhaps matching TRBD1 (6 bases). V shed 5 bases and J shed 3 bases, with 19 bases lying between them. This CDR3 is built from 16 residues. CDR1 is SNHLY, CDR2 FYNNEI, per germline. This CDR3 reads CASSQTGFGWDTEAFF. The CDR3 nucleotides read TGTGCCAGCAGTCAAACAGGGTTCGGTTGGGACACTGAAGCTTTCTTT.

V and J are TRBV5-4 and TRBJ1-1; weak D call: TRBD1 (5 bases). CDR1 and CDR2 (germline): SGHNT, YYREEE (reference sequence). CDR3 length equals 15 residues. V lost 0 bases, J lost 4 bases, and 13 bases lay in between. The CDR3 nucleotides are TGTGCCAGCAGCTTGGGACGCCCGGGGGGCACTGAAGCTTTCTTT. Translating it yields CASSLGRPGGTEAFF.

V and J are TRBV18 and TRBJ2-7; 8 bases map to TRBD2. V trimming: 6 bases; J trimming: 3 bases; junction bases outside the gene matches: 7. Per germline, CDR1 KGHSH and CDR2 LQKENI. The CDR3 totals 14 residues. The CDR3 DNA reads TGTGCCAGCTCCCCCCCTGCGGGGGGCTACGAGCAGTACTTC. It is translated as CASSPPAGGYEQYF.

The chain links TRBV19 to TRBJ2-7; 7 nucleotides align to TRBD1. V shed 6 bases and J 4 bases; nucleotides not matched to a gene: 9. This CDR3 has 14 amino acids. CDR1 and CDR2 from the germline V gene are LNHDA and SQIVND (reference sequence). CDR3 sequence reads: CASSHRGGLYEQYF. The CDR3 DNA follows: TGTGCCAGTAGCCACAGGGGCGGGTTGTACGAGCAGTACTTC.

Here the CDR3 reads CASSETSGRGIQYF. The CDR3 nucleotides are TGTGCCAGCAGTGAAACTAGCGGGAGGGGCATTCAGTACTTC. This rearrangement joins TRBV25-1 to TRBJ2-4, with TRBD2 identical over 13 bases. Unmatched junction bases numbered 1, after V lost 2 bases and J lost 9 bases. The CDR3 is 14 residues long. Germline lookup yields CDR1 MGHDK and CDR2 SYGVNS.

The chain joins TRBV28 to TRBJ2-7, with D unclear. The germline gives CDR1 MDHEN, CDR2 SYDVKM. Trimming pared 3 bases from V and 0 bases from J, leaving 3 bases between. The CDR3 is made up of 12 amino acids. The CDR3 DNA reads as TGTGCCAGCAGTTTCCTCTCCTACGAGCAGTACTTC. As protein: CASSFLSYEQYF.

The V gene is TRBV28, the J gene TRBJ2-2, with a possible D match to TRBD1 (6 bases). This CDR3 is built from 14 residues. Germline CDR1 is MDHEN and CDR2 is SYDVKM. Trimming shortened V by 4 bases and J by 6 bases, and 12 bases separated the two germline ends. The CDR3 protein is CASSSRKGAGELFF. In DNA form, the CDR3 reads TGTGCCAGCAGTTCCCGAAAGGGGGCCGGGGAGCTGTTTTTT. Drawing the rest from reference TRBV28 and TRBJ2-2, the complete variable domain is DVKVTQSSRYLVKRTGEKVFLECVQDMDHENMFWYRQDPGLGLRLIYFSYDVKMKEKGDIPEGYSVSREKKERFSLILESASTNQTSMYLCASSSRKGAGELFFGEGSRLTVL.

The CDR3 region has the DNA TGCGCCAGCAGCCCGGACTACAGGGGGGAATATAACTATGGCTACACCTTC. Its protein is CASSPDYRGEYNYGYTF. J is TRBJ1-2 and V is TRBV5-1; the match to TRBD1 covers 8 bases. CDR1 and CDR2 (germline): SGHRS, YFSETQ. The ends lost 4 bases at V and 1 base at J; junction bases unmatched: 12. This CDR3 has 17 residues.

The chain has TRBV27 and TRBJ1-4; no clear D. Germline V CDR1 and CDR2: MNHEY, SMNVEV (reference sequence). There are 14 residues in the CDR3. The V end lost 0 bases, the J end lost 6 bases, and 8 bases lay between the germline ends. In nucleotides, the CDR3 is TGTGCCAGCAGTTTATCTGGGCGGGATGAAAAACTGTTTTTT. Translating gives CASSLSGRDEKLFF.

A few counts support this clone. The chain has TRBV4-1 and TRBJ1-1; 7 bases fit TRBD1. In germline, CDR1 is MGHRA, CDR2 YSYEKL. The CDR3 is made up of 18 amino acids. J lost 4 bases, V lost 1 base, and 15 bases had no gene match. The CDR3 DNA reads TGCGCCAGCAGCCAAGTGTGGGGTGTGGCCAGGGGGGCCACTGAAGCTTTCTTT. It translates to CASSQVWGVARGATEAFF.

With respect to this clone: The junction does not match germline at one end; this may be a read error. The chain has TRBV2 and TRBJ1-1, with D possibly being TRBD1 (5 bases). The CDR3 covers 10 residues. Germline V CDR1 and CDR2: SNHLY, FYNNEI. The chain's CDR3 is CASGGTEPAF. CDR3 sequence (DNA): TGTGCCAGCGGGGGGACTGAGCCGGCCTTT.

The V call is TRBV28, the J call TRBJ1-1; D is undetermined. V gave up 5 bases and J gave up 0 bases, with 16 bases separating them. CDR3 length: 16 amino acids. CDR1 is MDHEN and CDR2 is SYDVKM in the germline V gene. CDR3 bases: TGTGCCAGCAGTACCCGAAAGAGAAGCATGAACACTGAAGCTTTCTTT. It codes for CASSTRKRSMNTEAFF.

V and J are TRBV28 and TRBJ1-1; 10 nucleotides agree with TRBD1. With 8 bases clipped from V and 7 bases from J, the junction kept 7 bases outside the gene matches. This CDR3 has 13 residues. From germline, CDR1 is MDHEN and CDR2 SYDVKM. Here the CDR3 DNA reads TGTGCCAGCCTCATTTGGGACAGGGGTGAAGCTTTCTTT. Translation gives CASLIWDRGEAFF.

The chain joins TRBV30 to TRBJ1-2; TRBD1 is a possible D gene (5 bases). The CDR3 loop spans 11 amino acids. CDR1 is GTSNPN and CDR2 is SVGIG in the germline V gene (reference sequence). The V end lost 7 bases, the J end lost 4 bases, and 10 bases lay between the germline ends. CDR3 sequence reads: CALRGPYGYTF. Written as DNA, the CDR3 is TGTGCCTTAAGGGGCCCCTATGGCTACACCTTC.

The chain uses TRBV6-1 and TRBJ2-7; D is perhaps TRBD1 (6 bases). Germline CDR1 reads MNHNS; CDR2 reads SASEGT. The CDR3 runs 14 residues. V was pared by 5 bases and J by 1 base, with 12 bases between. DNA for the CDR3: TGTGCCAGCAGTATAGGACAGCAGTCCTACGAGCAGTACTTC. The encoded protein is CASSIGQQSYEQYF.

This chain joins TRBV28 and TRBJ2-2; a possible D gene is TRBD1 (6 bases). CDR1 and CDR2 (germline): MDHEN, SYDVKM. The CDR3 loop spans 15 amino acids. The germline V and J ends were trimmed by 6 bases and 3 bases, with 14 bases remaining between them. CDR3 nucleotide sequence: TGTGCCAGCAGACTGGGACAAACCTACACCGGGGAGCTGTTTTTT. Its protein product is CASRLGQTYTGELFF.

On this clone: No DNA is shown, since the ends of the CDR3 on it are uncertain; the CDR3 is the one TCRdb lists. The V gene is TRBV12-5, the J gene TRBJ1-2; no DNA check was done on the table's D call, TRBD1. CDR1 and CDR2 (germline): LGHNT, FRNRAP. 12 amino acids form the CDR3, both terminal residues included. CDR3 loop: CASGLVGQGSTF.

This clone was seen only once. The V gene is TRBV29-1, the J gene TRBJ1-1; D is uncertain. Trimming took 1 base from V and 10 from J, leaving 16 bases between them. Germline lookup yields CDR1 SQVTM and CDR2 ANQGSEA. The CDR3 is 13 residues long. CDR3 residues: CSVEVGVLPGAFF. For the CDR3, the DNA is TGCAGCGTTGAAGTTGGAGTCCTCCCGGGAGCTTTCTTT.

The chain employs TRBV7-2 and TRBJ2-7, with D possibly TRBD1 on 6 matching bases. Trimming cost V 1 base and J 4 bases, with 11 bases left between them. Germline lookup yields CDR1 SGHTA and CDR2 FQGNSA. The CDR3 runs to 14 residues. CDR3 DNA: TGTGCCAGCAGCTTAGGTGCAAGGGGGTACGAGCAGTACTTC. It encodes CASSLGARGYEQYF.

The chain carries TRBV5-1 and TRBJ1-2; TRBD1 matches at 8 bases. Germline values: CDR1 SGHRS, CDR2 YFSETQ. After removal of 4 bases from V and 4 bases from J, the junction contained 12 bases not matched to a gene. The CDR3 length is 16 residues. The CDR3 here is CASSQGAAITSYGYTF. CDR3 sequence (DNA): TGCGCCAGCAGCCAGGGGGCAGCCATTACCTCCTATGGCTACACCTTC. Full variable domain (missing parts from reference TRBV5-1 and TRBJ1-2): KAGVTQTPRYLIKTRGQQVTLSCSPISGHRSVSWYQQTPGQGLQFLFEYFSETQRNKGNFPGRFSGRQFSNSRSEMNVSTLELGDSALYLCASSQGAAITSYGYTFGSGTRLTVV.

V usage is TRBV28 and J usage is TRBJ2-3; D not certain. The CDR3 has 14 residues. Trimming cost V 2 bases and J 2 bases, with 8 bases left between them. In germline, CDR1 is MDHEN, CDR2 SYDVKM. The CDR3 DNA reads as TGTGCCAGCAGTTTAACCAGAATCACAGATACGCAGTATTTT. Translating gives CASSLTRITDTQYF.

This clone was seen more than once but under ten times. The CDR3 DNA follows: TGTGCCAGCAGTTATGACGGAGGCGAGCAGTACTTC. It encodes CASSYDGGEQYF. The J gene is TRBJ2-7, the V gene TRBV27; tentatively, D is TRBD2 (5 bases). The CDR3 consists of 12 residues. V was clipped by 4 bases and J by 6 bases, with 10 bases between them. Germline CDR1 reads MNHEY; CDR2 reads SMNVEV (reference sequence).

The chain combines TRBV5-5 with TRBJ2-7; D gene unclear. The germline V gene has CDR1 SGHKS and CDR2 YYEKEE (reference sequence). This CDR3 has 13 amino acids. The V end lost 3 bases, the J end lost 1 base, and 8 bases lay between the germline ends. CDR3 DNA sequence: TGTGCCAGCAGCTCTCCTTCGTCCTACGAGCAGTACTTC. As protein: CASSSPSSYEQYF.

The table lists this clone with a few counts. The rearrangement uses TRBV7-9 and TRBJ2-1; 13 nucleotides match TRBD2. V shed 5 bases and J 0 bases; nucleotides not matched to a gene: 7. The germline V gene has CDR1 SEHNR and CDR2 FQNEAQ (reference sequence). The CDR3 spans 18 residues. In DNA, the CDR3 is TGTGCCAGCAGCCCCCCCACTAGCGGGGGGGCCTCCTACAATGAGCAGTTCTTC. This codes for CASSPPTSGGASYNEQFF.

This chain connects TRBV29-1 to TRBJ2-1, with D maybe TRBD2 (6 bases). V was trimmed by 7 bases and J by 0 bases, leaving 10 bases between them. Germline CDR1 reads SQVTM; CDR2 reads ANQGSEA. The CDR3 extends over 13 amino acids. The CDR3 nucleotides read TGCAGCGGTCTCGGGAGCTCCTACAATGAGCAGTTCTTC. It specifies CSGLGSSYNEQFF.

This rearrangement joins TRBV10-3 to TRBJ1-3; D remains unclear. CDR1 and CDR2 (germline): ENHRY, SYGVKD. This CDR3 has 13 residues. Trimming cost V 11 bases and J 2 bases, with 13 bases left between them. CDR3 sequence reads: CAVERTAGNTIYF. In DNA form, the CDR3 reads TGTGCCGTCGAGCGGACGGCTGGAAACACCATATATTTT.

The chain employs TRBV30 and TRBJ1-2, with D possibly being TRBD1 (5 bases). The CDR3 totals 14 residues. CDR1 and CDR2 from the germline V gene are GTSNPN and SVGIG (reference sequence). With 3 bases removed from V and 4 bases from J, the gap between germline ends came to 15 bases. CDR3 DNA: TGTGCCTGGAGGTCCAGGGAGGTTGCCTATGGCTACACCTTC. Its translation is CAWRSREVAYGYTF.

The rearrangement uses TRBV7-2 and TRBJ2-1; 9 nucleotides line up with TRBD1. The CDR3 consists of 16 residues. Trimming cost V 9 bases and J 2 bases; bases outside gene matches: 11. Germline loops: CDR1 SGHTA, CDR2 FQGNSA. In nucleotides, the CDR3 is TGTGCCAGTATGGGGGCCACAGGGGGCGCCTACAATGAGCAGTTCTTC. This translates into CASMGATGGAYNEQFF. Together with reference TRBV7-2 and TRBJ2-1, the CDR3 gives the full variable domain: GAGVSQSPSNKVTEKGKDVELRCDPISGHTALYWYRQSLGQGLEFLIYFQGNSAPDKSGLPSDRFSAERTGGSVSTLTIQRTQQEDSAVYLCASMGATGGAYNEQFFGPGTRLTVL.